This T cell receptor (beta chain) was captured by sequencing in a study of cytomegalovirus exposure and HLA in healthy donors. The CDR3 runs to 16 residues. Germline values: CDR1 KGHSH, CDR2 LQKENI. Between the trimmed V and J ends, which lost 1 base and 2 bases, there was a span of 15 bases. 60 Vbeta and 13 Jbeta primers were used in PCR. TCRdb's table, derived via immunoSEQ multiplex PCR, lists solely in-frame clones and lacks some. The data show roughly 190,000 clones, about 62% seen once. The sequenced sample was PBMCs. V and J are TRBV18 and TRBJ2-7; TRBD1 is a possible D gene (5 bases). The clonotype comes from a man aged 40-49 years in good health and CMV-seronegative. The CDR3 loop reads CASSPQGSRAPYEQYF. CDR3 DNA: TGTGCCAGCTCACCACAGGGAAGCAGGGCACCCTACGAGCAGTACTTC.